This T cell receptor (beta chain) stems from a study of blood T cells in healthy people across ages. General study findings and limits: Bulk PBMC profiling left naive and antigen-experienced comparisons inconclusive.

The authors ran a second PCR of about 7 to 11 cycles using a sample-barcoded 5' primer and a J-beta primer mix. TCRdb ran MiXCR on the 5' RACE reads and lists one entry per CDR3 protein. This sample has about 1.4 million distinct CDR3 sequences, with 55% to 75% found just once. Looked up from germline, CDR1 is SQVTM and CDR2 is ANQGSEA. This CDR3 has 14 residues. V lost 4 bases and J lost 5; bases outside the gene matches: 9. A note on this clonotype: Its matching antigen is unknown.

The chain uses TRBV29-1 and TRBJ1-2, with 8 bases that match TRBD1. The sequence was obtained from a man between 18 and 35 years old in good health. The sample comprised blood. The CDR3 DNA reads as TGCAGCGTTGTGAACAGGGGGGATGATTATGGCTACACCTTC. This translates into CSVVNRGDDYGYTF.